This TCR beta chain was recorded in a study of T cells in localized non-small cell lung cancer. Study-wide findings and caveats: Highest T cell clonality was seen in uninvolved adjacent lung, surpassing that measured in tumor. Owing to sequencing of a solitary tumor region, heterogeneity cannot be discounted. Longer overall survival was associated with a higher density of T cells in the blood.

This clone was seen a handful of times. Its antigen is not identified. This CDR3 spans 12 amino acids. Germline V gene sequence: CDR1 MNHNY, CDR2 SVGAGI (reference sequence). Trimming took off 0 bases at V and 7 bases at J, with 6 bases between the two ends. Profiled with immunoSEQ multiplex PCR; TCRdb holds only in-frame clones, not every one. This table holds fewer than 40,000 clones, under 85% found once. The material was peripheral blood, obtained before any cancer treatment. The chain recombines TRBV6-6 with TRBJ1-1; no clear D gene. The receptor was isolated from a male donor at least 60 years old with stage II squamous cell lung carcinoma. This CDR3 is CASSYSTVEAFF. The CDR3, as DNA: TGTGCCAGCAGTTACTCGACGGTTGAAGCTTTCTTT.